These T cell receptor beta chains were read from a single sample in a study of early T cells in non-severe SARS-CoV-2 infection. TCRdb re-called the 5' RACE reads through MiXCR, storing one row per CDR3 protein. The profile shows more than 70,000 distinct CDR3 sequences, approximately 10% of them singletons. The specimen was whole blood, collected at baseline. Receptor source: an adult who was a healthcare worker with PCR-confirmed SARS-CoV-2 infection or an uninfected control (not recorded which). The CDR3 runs from the conserved cysteine through the conserved F or W. Fields, in order: CDR3 length, D gene, J gene, clone size, V gene, CDR3 protein, CDR3 DNA. D genes are given only for firm matches. The size of a clone is reported for some rows only, either as once, few or many, or as a class for expanded clones.

CDR3 length: 13
D gene: NA
J gene: TRBJ2-5
clone size: few
V gene: TRBV5-1
CDR3 protein: CASSTALAETQYF
CDR3 DNA: TGCGCCAGCAGCACGGCCCTCGCGGAGACCCAGTACTTC

CDR3 length: 12
D gene: NA
J gene: TRBJ1-3
clone size: few
V gene: TRBV28
CDR3 protein: CASSFLGNTIYF
CDR3 DNA: TGTGCCAGCAGTTTCTTGGGAAACACCATATATTTT

CDR3 length: 14
D gene: TRBD1
J gene: TRBJ1-2
clone size: NA
V gene: TRBV29-1
CDR3 protein: CSAEEGQGAKGYTF
CDR3 DNA: TGCAGCGCCGAAGAGGGACAGGGAGCAAAGGGCTACACCTTC

CDR3 length: 14
D gene: NA
J gene: TRBJ2-1
clone size: many
V gene: TRBV7-9
CDR3 protein: CASSLDSGHNEQFF
CDR3 DNA: TGTGCCAGCAGCTTGGATAGCGGTCACAATGAGCAGTTCTTC

CDR3 length: 16
D gene: NA
J gene: TRBJ2-2
clone size: few
V gene: TRBV5-5
CDR3 protein: CASSLWAGANTGELFF
CDR3 DNA: TGTGCCAGCAGCTTATGGGCAGGGGCGAACACCGGGGAGCTGTTTTTT

CDR3 length: 10
D gene: NA
J gene: TRBJ2-1
clone size: many
V gene: TRBV7-9
CDR3 protein: CASVGDEQFF
CDR3 DNA: TGTGCCAGCGTCGGTGATGAGCAGTTCTTC

CDR3 length: 12
D gene: NA
J gene: TRBJ1-1
clone size: few
V gene: TRBV11-1
CDR3 protein: CASSPFDSEAFF
CDR3 DNA: TGTGCCAGCAGCCCCTTCGACAGTGAAGCTTTCTTT

CDR3 length: 14
D gene: NA
J gene: TRBJ1-1
clone size: many
V gene: TRBV7-2
CDR3 protein: CASSGTTRNTEAFF
CDR3 DNA: TGTGCCAGCAGCGGCACCACGCGTAACACTGAAGCTTTCTTT

CDR3 length: 14
D gene: NA
J gene: TRBJ1-1
clone size: NA
V gene: TRBV7-9
CDR3 protein: CASSLFGDNTEAFF
CDR3 DNA: TGTGCCAGCAGCTTATTCGGGGATAACACTGAAGCTTTCTTT

CDR3 length: 14
D gene: TRBD1
J gene: TRBJ1-5
clone size: few
V gene: TRBV5-4
CDR3 protein: CASSSGQGDQPQHF
CDR3 DNA: TGTGCCAGCAGCTCCGGACAGGGCGATCAGCCCCAGCATTTT

CDR3 length: 16
D gene: NA
J gene: TRBJ1-5
clone size: many
V gene: TRBV19
CDR3 protein: CATRRGQAYSNQPQHF
CDR3 DNA: TGTGCCACTCGCAGAGGGCAAGCCTATAGCAATCAGCCCCAGCATTTT

CDR3 length: 14
D gene: TRBD1
J gene: TRBJ2-7
clone size: few
V gene: TRBV11-2
CDR3 protein: CASSMTRTGDEQYF
CDR3 DNA: TGTGCCAGCAGCATGACTAGGACAGGGGACGAGCAGTACTTC

CDR3 length: 15
D gene: NA
J gene: TRBJ1-5
clone size: few
V gene: TRBV7-2
CDR3 protein: CASSLFGQGGQPQHF
CDR3 DNA: TGTGCCAGCAGCTTATTTGGGCAGGGAGGACAGCCCCAGCATTTT

CDR3 length: 15
D gene: NA
J gene: TRBJ2-1
clone size: few
V gene: TRBV19
CDR3 protein: CASSPTGYWDNEQFF
CDR3 DNA: TGTGCCAGTAGCCCCACAGGTTATTGGGACAATGAGCAGTTCTTC

CDR3 length: 13
D gene: TRBD2
J gene: TRBJ2-3
clone size: few
V gene: TRBV5-4
CDR3 protein: CASSGGRSDTQYF
CDR3 DNA: TGTGCCAGCAGCGGCGGGAGATCAGATACGCAGTATTTT

CDR3 length: 16
D gene: TRBD2
J gene: TRBJ2-7
clone size: many
V gene: TRBV13
CDR3 protein: CASSLDTRGGAHEQYF
CDR3 DNA: TGTGCCAGCAGCTTAGATACGCGCGGGGGGGCCCACGAGCAGTACTTC

CDR3 length: 13
D gene: NA
J gene: TRBJ2-3
clone size: many
V gene: TRBV29-1
CDR3 protein: CSVGWGGTDTQYF
CDR3 DNA: TGCAGCGTTGGTTGGGGCGGCACAGATACGCAGTATTTT

CDR3 length: 13
D gene: NA
J gene: TRBJ1-1
clone size: once
V gene: TRBV12-3/TRBV12-4
CDR3 protein: CASSFQVDTEAFF
CDR3 DNA: TGTGCCAGCAGTTTTCAGGTTGACACTGAAGCTTTCTTT

CDR3 length: 14
D gene: NA
J gene: TRBJ2-1
clone size: NA
V gene: TRBV10-3
CDR3 protein: CAISALDLPGEQFF
CDR3 DNA: TGTGCCATCAGTGCATTAGATTTGCCAGGCGAGCAGTTCTTC

CDR3 length: 15
D gene: NA
J gene: TRBJ1-5
clone size: many
V gene: TRBV30
CDR3 protein: CAWNRQAGGNQPQHF
CDR3 DNA: TGTGCCTGGAACAGACAGGCCGGGGGCAATCAGCCCCAGCATTTT

CDR3 length: 17
D gene: TRBD1
J gene: TRBJ2-3
clone size: NA
V gene: TRBV5-4
CDR3 protein: CATRAGQGAKGTDTQYF
CDR3 DNA: TGTGCCACCAGGGCGGGACAGGGGGCGAAGGGCACAGATACGCAGTATTTT

CDR3 length: 14
D gene: TRBD2
J gene: TRBJ2-3
clone size: NA
V gene: TRBV9
CDR3 protein: CASTGASGGNTQYF
CDR3 DNA: TGTGCCAGCACGGGAGCTAGCGGTGGAAACACGCAGTATTTT

CDR3 length: 10
D gene: NA
J gene: TRBJ1-1
clone size: many
V gene: TRBV6-6
CDR3 protein: CASSRDQAFF
CDR3 DNA: TGTGCCAGCAGTCGCGATCAAGCTTTCTTT

CDR3 length: 14
D gene: NA
J gene: TRBJ1-1
clone size: many
V gene: TRBV3-1
CDR3 protein: CASSQRTANTEAFF
CDR3 DNA: TGTGCCAGCAGCCAAAGGACAGCGAACACTGAAGCTTTCTTT

CDR3 length: 14
D gene: NA
J gene: TRBJ1-3
clone size: NA
V gene: TRBV29-1
CDR3 protein: CSVPDDAPGNTIYF
CDR3 DNA: TGCAGCGTCCCAGACGATGCCCCTGGAAACACCATATATTTT

CDR3 length: 14
D gene: NA
J gene: TRBJ1-2
clone size: NA
V gene: TRBV12-3/TRBV12-4
CDR3 protein: CASSASPVSNVYTF
CDR3 DNA: TGTGCCAGCAGTGCTTCCCCGGTATCGAATGTCTACACCTTC

CDR3 length: 14
D gene: NA
J gene: TRBJ2-2
clone size: NA
V gene: TRBV5-1
CDR3 protein: CASEEGPNTGELFF
CDR3 DNA: TGCGCCAGCGAGGAGGGGCCGAACACCGGGGAGCTGTTTTTT

CDR3 length: 13
D gene: NA
J gene: TRBJ1-1
clone size: NA
V gene: TRBV29-1
CDR3 protein: CSVEDPANTEAFF
CDR3 DNA: TGCAGCGTTGAAGATCCGGCCAACACTGAAGCTTTCTTT

CDR3 length: 15
D gene: NA
J gene: TRBJ1-6
clone size: few
V gene: TRBV2
CDR3 protein: CASKGGRTYNSPLHF
CDR3 DNA: TGTGCCAGCAAGGGAGGGCGGACCTATAATTCACCCCTCCACTTT

CDR3 length: 11
D gene: NA
J gene: TRBJ1-3
clone size: NA
V gene: TRBV12-3/TRBV12-4
CDR3 protein: CASSRENTIYF
CDR3 DNA: TGTGCCAGCAGTCGTGAAAACACCATATATTTT

CDR3 length: 14
D gene: NA
J gene: TRBJ2-2
clone size: NA
V gene: TRBV5-6
CDR3 protein: CASGRVPNTGELFF
CDR3 DNA: TGTGCCAGCGGAAGGGTTCCGAACACCGGGGAGCTGTTTTTT

CDR3 length: 16
D gene: NA
J gene: TRBJ2-2
clone size: NA
V gene: TRBV7-8
CDR3 protein: CASSLRAGMNTGELFF
CDR3 DNA: TGTGCCAGCAGCTTACGAGCAGGGATGAACACCGGGGAGCTGTTTTTT

CDR3 length: 14
D gene: NA
J gene: TRBJ2-5
clone size: few
V gene: TRBV9
CDR3 protein: CASSPTARRETQYF
CDR3 DNA: TGTGCCAGCAGCCCTACAGCACGTCGGGAGACCCAGTACTTC

CDR3 length: 14
D gene: NA
J gene: TRBJ1-1
clone size: NA
V gene: TRBV28
CDR3 protein: CASSLGGVNTEAFF
CDR3 DNA: TGTGCCAGCAGTTTGGGAGGGGTGAACACTGAAGCTTTCTTT

CDR3 length: 15
D gene: NA
J gene: TRBJ2-1
clone size: few
V gene: TRBV11-2
CDR3 protein: CASSLVGPGGNEQFF
CDR3 DNA: TGTGCCAGCAGCCTCGTCGGACCAGGGGGGAATGAGCAGTTCTTC

CDR3 length: 15
D gene: NA
J gene: TRBJ2-2
clone size: NA
V gene: TRBV6-5
CDR3 protein: CASAKRIGPVGELFF
CDR3 DNA: TGTGCCAGCGCCAAAAGGATCGGTCCGGTCGGGGAGCTGTTTTTT

CDR3 length: 18
D gene: TRBD1
J gene: TRBJ2-1
clone size: few
V gene: TRBV7-9
CDR3 protein: CASSRMGPDRGFTNEQFF
CDR3 DNA: TGTGCCAGCAGCCGAATGGGTCCGGACAGGGGATTTACGAATGAGCAGTTCTTC

CDR3 length: 14
D gene: NA
J gene: TRBJ1-4
clone size: few
V gene: TRBV9
CDR3 protein: CASSVGHGSEKLFF
CDR3 DNA: TGTGCCAGCAGCGTAGGGCACGGGAGTGAAAAACTGTTTTTT

CDR3 length: 16
D gene: TRBD2
J gene: TRBJ2-1
clone size: few
V gene: TRBV5-5
CDR3 protein: CASSFRVGRAYNEQFF
CDR3 DNA: TGTGCCAGCAGCTTTCGGGTCGGGAGGGCATACAATGAGCAGTTCTTC

CDR3 length: 17
D gene: NA
J gene: TRBJ2-4
clone size: NA
V gene: TRBV6-2/TRBV6-3
CDR3 protein: CASSYYRTRLAKNIQYF
CDR3 DNA: TGTGCCAGCAGTTACTATCGGACAAGACTAGCCAAAAACATTCAGTACTTC

CDR3 length: 16
D gene: NA
J gene: TRBJ2-2
clone size: NA
V gene: TRBV7-9
CDR3 protein: CASSPDRLRVTGELFF
CDR3 DNA: TGTGCCAGCAGCCCCGACAGACTAAGGGTCACCGGGGAGCTGTTTTTT

CDR3 length: 14
D gene: TRBD1
J gene: TRBJ2-7
clone size: NA
V gene: TRBV12-3/TRBV12-4
CDR3 protein: CASSPAGQGREQYF
CDR3 DNA: TGTGCCAGCAGTCCTGCGGGACAGGGACGCGAGCAGTACTTC

CDR3 length: 15
D gene: NA
J gene: TRBJ1-4
clone size: few
V gene: TRBV29-1
CDR3 protein: CSVAQGFATNEKLFF
CDR3 DNA: TGCAGCGTTGCCCAGGGCTTTGCAACTAATGAAAAACTGTTTTTT

CDR3 length: 12
D gene: NA
J gene: TRBJ2-3
clone size: many
V gene: TRBV28
CDR3 protein: CASRGEGDTQYF
CDR3 DNA: TGTGCCAGCAGGGGTGAAGGCGATACGCAGTATTTT

CDR3 length: 17
D gene: TRBD1
J gene: TRBJ1-1
clone size: once
V gene: TRBV10-3
CDR3 protein: CAISEREGQGARTEAFF
CDR3 DNA: TGTGCCATCAGTGAAAGGGAGGGACAGGGGGCAAGGACTGAAGCTTTCTTT

CDR3 length: 13
D gene: NA
J gene: TRBJ2-3
clone size: many
V gene: TRBV15
CDR3 protein: CATRGPGTDTQYF
CDR3 DNA: TGTGCCACCAGAGGCCCAGGCACAGATACGCAGTATTTT

CDR3 length: 14
D gene: NA
J gene: TRBJ1-2
clone size: NA
V gene: TRBV7-2
CDR3 protein: CASSGDRNYYGYTF
CDR3 DNA: TGTGCCAGCAGCGGGGACCGAAACTACTATGGCTACACCTTC

CDR3 length: 15
D gene: TRBD2
J gene: TRBJ2-7
clone size: NA
V gene: TRBV28
CDR3 protein: CASSYLGTRAYEQYF
CDR3 DNA: TGTGCCAGCAGTTACTTGGGGACTAGAGCCTACGAGCAGTACTTC

CDR3 length: 11
D gene: TRBD1
J gene: TRBJ1-2
clone size: few
V gene: TRBV30
CDR3 protein: CAWSRGRGYTF
CDR3 DNA: TGTGCCTGGAGCAGGGGGCGAGGCTACACCTTC

CDR3 length: 14
D gene: NA
J gene: TRBJ2-3
clone size: NA
V gene: TRBV10-3
CDR3 protein: CATSTGPKADTQYF
CDR3 DNA: TGTGCCACCTCGACTGGCCCAAAGGCAGATACGCAGTATTTT

CDR3 length: 15
D gene: TRBD1
J gene: TRBJ2-1
clone size: many
V gene: TRBV7-2
CDR3 protein: CASSSDRGSYNEQFF
CDR3 DNA: TGTGCCAGCAGTTCCGACAGGGGCTCCTACAATGAGCAGTTCTTC

CDR3 length: 16
D gene: NA
J gene: TRBJ2-3
clone size: many
V gene: TRBV9
CDR3 protein: CASSVSAVAETDTQYF
CDR3 DNA: TGTGCCAGCAGCGTATCTGCGGTAGCGGAGACAGATACGCAGTATTTT

CDR3 length: 15
D gene: NA
J gene: TRBJ1-4
clone size: NA
V gene: TRBV11-2
CDR3 protein: CASSHNGGANEKLFF
CDR3 DNA: TGTGCCAGCAGCCATAATGGCGGGGCTAATGAAAAACTGTTTTTT

CDR3 length: 13
D gene: TRBD1
J gene: TRBJ2-1
clone size: NA
V gene: TRBV10-3
CDR3 protein: CASRDRDYNEQFF
CDR3 DNA: TGTGCCAGCCGGGACAGGGACTACAATGAGCAGTTCTTC

CDR3 length: 16
D gene: NA
J gene: TRBJ2-3
clone size: many
V gene: TRBV9
CDR3 protein: CASSVGGGVSTDTQYF
CDR3 DNA: TGTGCCAGCAGCGTAGGTGGCGGGGTGAGCACAGATACGCAGTATTTT

CDR3 length: 15
D gene: NA
J gene: TRBJ2-6
clone size: many
V gene: TRBV28
CDR3 protein: CASNSVLSGANVLTF
CDR3 DNA: TGTGCCAGCAACTCCGTACTCTCTGGGGCCAACGTCCTGACTTTC

CDR3 length: 15
D gene: NA
J gene: TRBJ2-1
clone size: few
V gene: TRBV5-6
CDR3 protein: CASTLGSSSYNEQFF
CDR3 DNA: TGTGCCAGCACCCTCGGCAGCAGCTCCTACAATGAGCAGTTCTTC

CDR3 length: 15
D gene: NA
J gene: TRBJ2-7
clone size: NA
V gene: TRBV18
CDR3 protein: CASSPSGPGSYEQYF
CDR3 DNA: TGTGCCAGCTCACCAAGCGGGCCTGGCTCCTACGAGCAGTACTTC

CDR3 length: 13
D gene: NA
J gene: TRBJ2-7
clone size: few
V gene: TRBV20-1
CDR3 protein: CSARPPDGYEQYF
CDR3 DNA: TGCAGTGCTAGACCGCCGGACGGGTACGAGCAGTACTTC

CDR3 length: 14
D gene: NA
J gene: TRBJ1-1
clone size: few
V gene: TRBV28
CDR3 protein: CASRPGGRVTEAFF
CDR3 DNA: TGTGCCAGCAGACCGGGGGGCAGGGTCACTGAAGCTTTCTTT